What follows are 14 T cell receptor beta chains derived from one specimen sequenced in a study of CD8+ T cells in alopecia areata. RNA extraction was followed by reverse transcription into cDNA, which acted as the sequencing template. Assay: immunoSEQ multiplex PCR; the TCRdb copy retains only in-frame clones and omits some. The sample holds roughly 190,000 clones, 60% seen once. Treatment specified: oral pan-JAK inhibitor, 5-10 mg twice daily. Specimen: CD4+ T cells sorted from blood, collected at week 4, from a patient treated with tofacitinib. The receptors were sampled from a human donor with alopecia areata.

The rearrangement links TRBV7-2 to TRBJ1-5, with 8 bases lining up with TRBD1. Germline V gene lookup returns CDR1 SGHTA and CDR2 FQGNSA. CDR3 length: 14 residues. Unmatched junction bases numbered 2, after V lost 0 bases and J lost 7 bases. Here the CDR3 reads CASSLADRVQPQHF. CDR3 nucleotide sequence: TGTGCCAGCAGCTTAGCGGACAGGGTCCAGCCCCAGCATTTT.

There are a few counts of this clone. This chain connects TRBV6-5 to TRBJ2-7; D is possibly TRBD2 (6 bases). Germline CDR1 reads MNHEY; CDR2 reads SVGAGI. This CDR3 has 12 amino acids. Trimming took off 8 bases at V and 6 bases at J, with 14 bases between the two ends. The CDR3 coding sequence is TGTGCCAGCGGGAGGACCGCTCTCGAGCAGTACTTC. It encodes CASGRTALEQYF.

This chain joins TRBV29-1 and TRBJ2-1; 9 bases are shared with TRBD2. The germline V gene has CDR1 SQVTM and CDR2 ANQGSEA. With 7 bases clipped from V and 7 bases from J, the junction kept 11 bases outside the gene matches. The CDR3 is 14 residues long. CDR3 in amino acids: CSARTGLATNEQFF. DNA of the CDR3: TGCAGCGCCCGAACCGGACTAGCGACGAATGAGCAGTTCTTC.

The chain recombines TRBV7-8 with TRBJ2-7; TRBD1 agrees at 7 bases. V trimming: 5 bases; J trimming: 1 base; junction bases outside the gene matches: 2. This CDR3 has 13 residues. Germline lookup yields CDR1 SGHVS and CDR2 FQNEAQ. The CDR3 reads CASSVGQSYEQYF. In nucleotides, the CDR3 is TGTGCCAGCAGCGTGGGACAGTCCTACGAGCAGTACTTC.

The chain couples TRBV7-2 to TRBJ1-2; D unresolved. Germline CDR1 SGHTA, CDR2 FQGNSA. The CDR3 is 15 amino acids. Deletions cut 0 bases from V and 8 bases from J, with 16 bases between. The CDR3 reads CASSLALDGVGGYTF. CDR3 nucleotide sequence: TGTGCCAGCAGCTTAGCGCTTGACGGGGTGGGCGGCTACACCTTC.

The V gene is TRBV5-1, the J gene TRBJ2-1; a weak D match, TRBD1 (5 bases). The germline V gene encodes CDR1 SGHRS and CDR2 YFSETQ. The CDR3 runs to 15 residues. V was clipped by 0 bases and J by 8 bases, with 15 bases between them. Written as DNA, the CDR3 is TGCGCCAGCAGCTTGGATGGGGCATGGGTCGATGAGCAGTTCTTC. It translates to CASSLDGAWVDEQFF.

The genes are TRBV30 and TRBJ2-3, with D unclear. The CDR3 has 15 residues. The V end was cut by 2 bases, the J end by 0 bases, with 12 bases between. Germline CDR1 reads GTSNPN; CDR2 reads SVGIG (reference sequence). The CDR3 nucleotides read TGTGCCTGGAGTCGTTTGGGGTTCAGCACAGATACGCAGTATTTT. It specifies CAWSRLGFSTDTQYF.

V and J are TRBV11-2 and TRBJ2-3; D is uncertain. The germline gives CDR1 SGHAT, CDR2 FQNNGV. The CDR3 spans 13 residues. The V end lost 0 bases, the J end lost 3 bases, and 4 bases lay between the germline ends. The CDR3 sequence: CASSLDLTDTQYF. The CDR3 DNA reads TGTGCCAGCAGCTTAGATCTGACAGATACGCAGTATTTT.

The chain recombines TRBV28 with TRBJ2-7; no definite D call. This CDR3 is 11 amino acids long. V lost 4 bases to trimming and J lost 2 bases, with 3 bases between them. Germline assignment: CDR1 MDHEN and CDR2 SYDVKM. The CDR3 protein is CASSSTYEQYF. The CDR3 DNA sequence: TGTGCCAGCAGTTCTACCTACGAGCAGTACTTC.

This chain uses TRBV5-1 with TRBJ1-5; 8 nucleotides line up with TRBD1. V lost 2 bases and J lost 3; bases outside the gene matches: 4. This CDR3 contains 15 residues. Germline CDR1 and CDR2: SGHRS and YFSETQ. CDR3 amino acids: CASSLGTGDNQPQHF. The CDR3 DNA is TGCGCCAGCAGCTTAGGGACAGGTGACAATCAGCCCCAGCATTTT.

This clone was counted between two and nine times. The rearrangement uses TRBV18 and TRBJ2-1, with no clear D. V dropped 3 bases and J dropped 9 bases, with 15 bases sitting between them. Germline V gene lookup returns CDR1 KGHSH and CDR2 LQKENI. This CDR3 has 14 amino acids. CDR3 in amino acids: CASSPNPITSEQFF. The CDR3 DNA reads as TGTGCCAGCTCACCTAACCCAATCACCAGTGAGCAGTTCTTC.

This rearrangement joins TRBV4-3 to TRBJ2-3; 7 nucleotides line up with TRBD1. Germline trimming cut 6 bases from V and 2 bases from J; bases unmatched to any gene: 5. Germline-derived CDR1 and CDR2 are LGHNA and YSLEER. The CDR3 contains 14 residues. CDR3 sequence reads: CASSTGVDTDTQYF. Written as DNA, the CDR3 is TGCGCCAGCAGTACAGGGGTAGACACAGATACGCAGTATTTT.

In its sample, this clone was seen a few times. The V gene is TRBV29-1, the J gene TRBJ1-4, with D maybe TRBD1 (6 bases). CDR1 and CDR2 (germline): SQVTM, ANQGSEA. The ends were cut back, 6 bases at V and 3 bases at J, with 11 bases in the middle. This CDR3 is built from 13 residues. CDR3 nucleotide sequence: TGCAGCGTCGCATACAGGGCTAATGAAAAACTGTTTTTT. It encodes CSVAYRANEKLFF.

V gene TRBV30 combines with J gene TRBJ1-2; D is possibly TRBD1 (5 bases). Germline lookup yields CDR1 GTSNPN and CDR2 SVGIG (reference sequence). The CDR3 is made up of 13 amino acids. V was shortened by 4 bases and J by 5 bases, with 14 bases between the two germline ends. The CDR3 sequence is CAWTGDVQYGYTF. Written as DNA, the CDR3 is TGTGCCTGGACCGGGGACGTCCAATATGGCTACACCTTC.